The text below deals with one TCR beta chain. These data are taken from a study of T cell changes during pregnancy in multiple sclerosis. Assay: immunoSEQ multiplex PCR; the TCRdb copy retains only in-frame clones and omits some. The profile shows about 34,000 clones, roughly nine tenths of them singletons. The receptor was isolated from a female donor with multiple sclerosis, enrolled in a pregnancy study. Material: CD8+ T cells from peripheral blood mononuclear cells, obtained after pregnancy.

The CDR3 reads CASSLEEEKLFF. As DNA, the CDR3 is TGTGCCAGCAGCTTAGAGGAGGAAAAACTGTTTTTT. This sequence joins TRBV11-2 and TRBJ1-4, with no clear D. V shed 0 bases and J shed 8 bases, with 4 bases lying between them. Germline assignment: CDR1 SGHAT and CDR2 FQNNGV. The CDR3 loop spans 12 amino acids.